Reported below is one TCR beta chain. Within its sample, this clone is medium-sized (0.01 to 0.1%). There is no known antigen for this receptor. There are no base qualities to consult, and no much larger clone falls within one base. TCRbeta CDR3 regions were immunosequenced from genomic DNA with the immunoSEQ Assay. Prior to high-throughput sequencing, genomic DNA was amplified by bias-controlled multiplex PCR. Regarding the original processing steps: To quantify the absolute abundance of each unique TCRbeta CDR3 region, the sequences were collapsed and filtered. Clonality, defined as 1 minus Pielou's evenness, was calculated using only productive rearrangements. To compute tumor T-cell fraction, TCRbeta template counts were normalized to usable DNA, with usable DNA estimated from several housekeeping genes. A previously published method was used to identify clones with significantly greater frequencies in on-treatment samples than in baseline samples. TCRdb limited this immuneACCESS table to in-frame rearrangements with V and J called. A share of clones is missing; checked studies link under half to unresolved V genes, and the rest is unexplained. The V and J calls and the clone size are those of that table, but D and trimming were determined from the DNA. Across this sample there are about 1,800 clones, with under 30% seen only once. Jointly, the top ten make up roughly 8.9% of the sample.

This specimen's treatment or condition label, per the study, means: randomized to nivolumab then ipilimumab (arm A) or the reverse (arm B). None of the trial patients had been given prior DNA-damaging chemotherapy. The samples were obtained from melanoma patients enrolled in CheckMate 064, an open-label, randomized phase II trial testing sequential checkpoint blockade. Genomic DNA from formalin-fixed paraffin-embedded (FFPE) tissue samples was used for tumor TCR sequencing. Trimming at the junction amounts to 0 bases on V and 6 bases on J, and the germline ends lie 10 bases apart. Taken from cysteine to phenylalanine, the CDR3 has 13 residues. Solely the CDR3 DNA is kept, with 39 bases framed from the first base. CDR1 and CDR2 are drawn from the germline V gene: SGDLS, YYNGEE. The data were obtained in a study of sequential checkpoint blockade in melanoma (dated by TCRdb to about 2019). About the study as a whole: Using 1:1 randomization, the trial assigned patients either to first-line nivolumab followed by ipilimumab (arm A) or to ipilimumab followed by nivolumab (arm B). TCRbeta immunosequencing was performed on DNA from roughly 90 pretreatment melanoma tumor samples. For about 22 patients, matched tumor biopsies were taken both before treatment and at week 13, after single-agent nivolumab (arm A) or ipilimumab (arm B). Both trial sequences were followed by maintenance nivolumab. The same lesion was the source of 65% to 90% of the matched pre- and post-treatment tumor biopsy pairs.

Broader findings and caveats from the paper: Validation of the response-prediction model combining TCR metrics and mutation burden is needed in larger, independent patient cohorts. Tumor T-cell fraction and clonality were found to correlate with PD-L1 staining and CD8+ T-cell counts but not with mutational load. Small sample sizes and reduced statistical power limited the within-arm analyses of tumor T-cell fraction. Among patients in arm A, the nivolumab-first arm, pretreatment tumor TIL clonality was associated with response (P = .04). Patients whose tumor T-cell fraction and clonality increased by week 13 were about 30 times more likely to achieve clinical benefit.

The sequence links TRBV9 to TRBJ2-7; no confident D gene assignment can be made. This sequence originates from a human donor with melanoma. The starting material was tumor tissue (inferred from file names), obtained from a patient given nivolumab and ipilimumab in sequence. The DNA sequence is given as TGTGCCAGCAGCGTAGGGAAAGGAAGCGAGCAGTACTTC. This codes for CASSVGKGSEQYF.